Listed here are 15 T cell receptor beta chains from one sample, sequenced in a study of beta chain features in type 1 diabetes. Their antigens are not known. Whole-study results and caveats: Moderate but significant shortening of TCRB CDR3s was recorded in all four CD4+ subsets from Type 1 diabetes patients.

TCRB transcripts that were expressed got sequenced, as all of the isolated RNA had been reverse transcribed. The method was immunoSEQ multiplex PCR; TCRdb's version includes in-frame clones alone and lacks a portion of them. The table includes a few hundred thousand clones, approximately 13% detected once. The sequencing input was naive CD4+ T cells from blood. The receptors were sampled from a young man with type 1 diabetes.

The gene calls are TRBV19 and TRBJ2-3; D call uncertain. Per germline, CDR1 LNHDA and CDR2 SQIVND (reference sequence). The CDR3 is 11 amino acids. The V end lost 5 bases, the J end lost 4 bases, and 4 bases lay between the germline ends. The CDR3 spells CASSRADTQYF. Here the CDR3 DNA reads TGTGCCAGTAGTCGGGCAGATACGCAGTATTTT.

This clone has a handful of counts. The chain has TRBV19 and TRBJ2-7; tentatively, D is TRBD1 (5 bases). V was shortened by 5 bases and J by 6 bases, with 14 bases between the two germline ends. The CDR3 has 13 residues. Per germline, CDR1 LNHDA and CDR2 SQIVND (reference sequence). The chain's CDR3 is CASSGPGYGEQYF. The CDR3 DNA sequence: TGTGCCAGTAGTGGTCCAGGGTACGGCGAGCAGTACTTC.

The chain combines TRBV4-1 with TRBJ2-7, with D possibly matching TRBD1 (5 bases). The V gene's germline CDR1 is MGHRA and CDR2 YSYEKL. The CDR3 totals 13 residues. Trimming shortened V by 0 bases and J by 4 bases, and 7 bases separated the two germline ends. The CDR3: CASSQEAGYEQYF. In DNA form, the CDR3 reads TGCGCCAGCAGCCAAGAGGCAGGGTACGAGCAGTACTTC.

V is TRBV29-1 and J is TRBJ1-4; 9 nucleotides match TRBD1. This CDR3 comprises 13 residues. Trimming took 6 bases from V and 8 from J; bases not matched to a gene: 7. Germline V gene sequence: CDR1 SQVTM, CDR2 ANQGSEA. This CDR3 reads CSVKAGTGEKLFF. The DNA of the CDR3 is TGCAGCGTGAAGGCTGGGACAGGGGAAAAACTGTTTTTT.

In DNA form, the CDR3 reads TGTGCCAGCAGCTTGGCTGGCTCCTACAATGAGCAGTTCTTC. Encoded protein: CASSLAGSYNEQFF. This rearrangement joins TRBV7-2 to TRBJ2-1; D remains ambiguous. CDR1 and CDR2 (germline): SGHTA, FQGNSA. The V and J ends lost 3 bases and 0 bases respectively, with 6 bases between them. CDR3 length equals 14 residues.

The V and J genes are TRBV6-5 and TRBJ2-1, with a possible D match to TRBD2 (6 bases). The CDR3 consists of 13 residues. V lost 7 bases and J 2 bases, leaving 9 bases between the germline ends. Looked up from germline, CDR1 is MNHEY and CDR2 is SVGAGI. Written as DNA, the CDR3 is TGTGCCAGCATGCTAGCGCCCTACAATGAGCAGTTCTTC. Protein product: CASMLAPYNEQFF.

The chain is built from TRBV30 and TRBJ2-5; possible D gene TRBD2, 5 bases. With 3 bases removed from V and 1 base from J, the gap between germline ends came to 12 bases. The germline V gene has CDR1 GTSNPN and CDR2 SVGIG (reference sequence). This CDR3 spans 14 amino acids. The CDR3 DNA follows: TGTGCCTGGAGGAGGGTAGGCCCCCAAGAGACCCAGTACTTC. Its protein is CAWRRVGPQETQYF.

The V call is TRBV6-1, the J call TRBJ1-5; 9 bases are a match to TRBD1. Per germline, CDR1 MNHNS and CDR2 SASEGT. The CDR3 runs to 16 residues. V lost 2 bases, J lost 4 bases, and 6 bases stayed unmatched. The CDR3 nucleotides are TGTGCCAGCAGTGAACTAATCGGGACAGGGAATCAGCCCCAGCATTTT. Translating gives CASSELIGTGNQPQHF.

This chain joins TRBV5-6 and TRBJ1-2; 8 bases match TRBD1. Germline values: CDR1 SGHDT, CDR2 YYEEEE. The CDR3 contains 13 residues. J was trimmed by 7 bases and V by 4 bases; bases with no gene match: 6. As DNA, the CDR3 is TGTGCCAGCAGCCCCTGGGACAGGCCTGGCTACACCTTC. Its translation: CASSPWDRPGYTF.

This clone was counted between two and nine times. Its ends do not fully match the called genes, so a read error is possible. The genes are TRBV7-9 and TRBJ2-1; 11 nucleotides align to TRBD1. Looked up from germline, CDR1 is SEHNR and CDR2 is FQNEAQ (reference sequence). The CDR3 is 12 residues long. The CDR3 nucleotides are TGCTCAGGGACAGGGGGTATCTATGAGCAGTTCTTC. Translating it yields CSGTGGIYEQFF.

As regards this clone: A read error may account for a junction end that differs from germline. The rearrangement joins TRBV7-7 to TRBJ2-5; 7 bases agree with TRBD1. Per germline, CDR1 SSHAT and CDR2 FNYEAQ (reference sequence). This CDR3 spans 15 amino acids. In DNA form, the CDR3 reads TGTGCTAGCAGCCCGTTCGACAGGGCTAAAGAGACCCAGTACTTC. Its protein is CASSPFDRAKETQYF.

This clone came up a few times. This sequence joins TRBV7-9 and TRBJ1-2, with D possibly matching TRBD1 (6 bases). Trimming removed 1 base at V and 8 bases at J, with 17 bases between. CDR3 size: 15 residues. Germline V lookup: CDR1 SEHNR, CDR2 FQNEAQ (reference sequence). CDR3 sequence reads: CASSLVGHRDQGYTF. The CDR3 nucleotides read TGTGCCAGCAGCTTAGTGGGACATCGAGATCAAGGCTACACCTTC.

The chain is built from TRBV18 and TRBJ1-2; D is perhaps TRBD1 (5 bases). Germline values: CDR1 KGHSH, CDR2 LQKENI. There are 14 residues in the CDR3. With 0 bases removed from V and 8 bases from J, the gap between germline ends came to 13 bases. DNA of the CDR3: TGTGCCAGCTCACCACCGATGGACACTGGCGGCTACACCTTC. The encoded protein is CASSPPMDTGGYTF.

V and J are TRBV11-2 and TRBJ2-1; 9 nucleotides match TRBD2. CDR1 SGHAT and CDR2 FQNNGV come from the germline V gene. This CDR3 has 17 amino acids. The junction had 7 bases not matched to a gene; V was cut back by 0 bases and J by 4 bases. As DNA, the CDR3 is TGTGCCAGCAGCTTAGATTCAAGGCGGGGGGGTTACAATGAGCAGTTCTTC. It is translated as CASSLDSRRGGYNEQFF.

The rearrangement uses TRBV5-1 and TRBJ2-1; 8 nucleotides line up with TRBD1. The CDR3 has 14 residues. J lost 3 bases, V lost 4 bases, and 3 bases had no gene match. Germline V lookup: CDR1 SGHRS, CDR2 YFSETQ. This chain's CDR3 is CASSPGQDYNEQFF. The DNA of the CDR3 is TGCGCCAGCAGCCCGGGACAGGACTACAATGAGCAGTTCTTC.